The 11 T cell receptor beta chains given below trace back to one sample, sequenced in a study of control samples from healthy donors and cancer patients (dated by TCRdb to the early 2020s). Libraries were built with the immunoSEQ multiplex PCR assay. TCRdb holds this immuneACCESS table with in-frame rearrangements only. Some clones are missing; in checked studies, unresolved V genes explain under half, and the rest has no known cause. The sample records 350,000 to 450,000 clones, about 93% of which are singletons. The top ten constitute just under 6.5% of the sample. Specimen: PBMCs. All receptors come from a man aged 40-50 years with head and neck cancer.

With regard to this clone: The same CDR3 arises from other DNA sequences in this sample as well. The V call is TRBV9, the J call TRBJ1-3; 7 positions match TRBD1. This CDR3 spans 17 amino acids. Germline lookup yields CDR1 SGDLS and CDR2 YYNGEE. V trimming: 0 bases; J trimming: 0 bases; junction bases outside the gene matches: 6. CDR3 amino acids: CASSVGTGGNSGNTIYF. In DNA, the CDR3 is TGTGCCAGCAGCGTAGGGACAGGAGGCAACTCTGGAAACACCATATATTTT.

The chain has TRBV3-1 (or the pseudogene TRBV3-2) and TRBJ1-2; no reliable D call. Germline V lookup: CDR1 LGHDT, CDR2 YNNKEL (reference sequence). There are 16 residues in the CDR3. Trimming removed 2 bases at V and 7 bases at J, with 20 bases between. The CDR3 sequence is CASSQNTGSWGSGYTF. In DNA, the CDR3 is TGTGCCAGCAGCCAAAATACCGGGAGTTGGGGATCTGGCTACACCTTC.

A note on this clone: This specimen includes other DNA sequences encoding the same CDR3. The rearrangement links TRBV10-1 to TRBJ2-3, with D uncertain. Trimming left V 5 bases short and J 0 bases short, with 0 bases between. This CDR3 is built from 11 residues. Germline V CDR1 and CDR2: WNHNN, SYGVQD (reference sequence). The CDR3 loop is CASSSTDTQYF. CDR3 sequence (DNA): TGCGCCAGCAGTAGCACAGATACGCAGTATTTT.

This chain links TRBV29-1 with TRBJ2-7, with TRBD2 matching 7 bases. CDR1 and CDR2 from the germline V gene are SQVTM and ANQGSEA. The CDR3 runs to 11 residues. The CDR3 protein is CKRDLRYEQYF. Here the CDR3 DNA reads TGCAAGCGGGACCTACGCTACGAGCAGTACTTC.

The genes are TRBV7-2 and TRBJ2-1; 8 positions match TRBD1. Germline assignment: CDR1 SGHTA and CDR2 FQGNSA. CDR3 length equals 16 residues. Trimming cost V 5 bases and J 10 bases; bases outside gene matches: 16. CDR3 sequence reads: CASSPGTGGRSGEQFF. The CDR3 nucleotides read TGTGCCAGCAGCCCGGGGACAGGAGGAAGGAGTGGGGAGCAGTTCTTC.

The chain joins TRBV5-8 to TRBJ2-7; the D gene is possibly TRBD2 (6 bases). Germline V gene data show CDR1 as SGHTS and CDR2 as YDEGEE. This CDR3 contains 16 residues. With 2 bases removed from V and 3 bases from J, the gap between germline ends came to 18 bases. CDR3 sequence (DNA): TGTGCCAGCAGCTTCCTCTCCTGGAGGGGCAACTACGAGCAGTACTTC. It codes for CASSFLSWRGNYEQYF.

The V gene is TRBV4-1, the J gene TRBJ2-7; D ambiguous. Germline lookup yields CDR1 MGHRA and CDR2 YSYEKL. The V end lost 1 base, the J end lost 5 bases, and 12 bases lay between the germline ends. The CDR3 has 14 amino acids. The chain's CDR3 is CASSQVAGEDEQYF. CDR3 nucleotides: TGCGCCAGCAGCCAAGTCGCAGGAGAAGACGAGCAGTACTTC.

The V gene is TRBV19, the J gene TRBJ2-5, with 9 bases fitting TRBD1. This CDR3 comprises 15 residues. Germline V CDR1 and CDR2: LNHDA, SQIVND (reference sequence). Trimming removed 10 bases from V and 0 bases from J; junction bases left unmatched: 9. CDR3 coding DNA: TGTGCCACCGTTAGTAGGGACAGGGACCAAGAGACCCAGTACTTC. Its translation: CATVSRDRDQETQYF. Full variable domain (missing parts from reference TRBV19 and TRBJ2-5): DGGITQSPKYLFRKEGQNVTLSCEQNLNHDAMYWYRQDPGQGLRLIYYSQIVNDFQKGDIAEGYSVSREKKESFPLTVTSAQKNPTAFYLCATVSRDRDQETQYFGPGTRLLVL.

The genes are TRBV2 and TRBJ2-7; TRBD1 or TRBD2 may be the D gene (5 bases each). Germline V gene data show CDR1 as SNHLY and CDR2 as FYNNEI. There are 14 residues in the CDR3. The V end lost 7 bases, the J end lost 0 bases, and 13 bases lay between the germline ends. CDR3 DNA: TGTGCCAGCACGGGGCGGGCTCACTCCTACGAGCAGTACTTC. It codes for CASTGRAHSYEQYF. The whole variable domain, filled in from reference TRBV2 and TRBJ2-7, reads EPEVTQTPSHQVTQMGQEVILRCVPISNHLYFYWYRQILGQKVEFLVSFYNNEISEKSEIFDDQFSVERPDGSNFTLKIRSTKLEDSAMYFCASTGRAHSYEQYFGPGTRLTVT.

This chain uses TRBV29-1 with TRBJ1-2; D possibly corresponds to TRBD1 (5 bases). The length of the CDR3 is 15 residues. CDR1 is SQVTM, CDR2 ANQGSEA, per germline. Trimming took 0 bases from V and 5 from J, leaving 16 bases between them. CDR3 in amino acids: CSVEDRGSHRYGYTF. CDR3 coding DNA: TGCAGCGTTGAAGATCGGGGGAGTCACCGGTATGGCTACACCTTC.

The chain links TRBV5-1 to TRBJ2-1, with 10 positions matching TRBD2. Per germline, CDR1 SGHRS and CDR2 YFSETQ. The CDR3 runs to 15 residues. J lost 9 bases, V lost 0 bases, and 6 bases had no gene match. The CDR3 nucleotides are TGCGCCAGCAGCTTGGCACAGCGGGAGGGCCTTGAGCAGTTCTTC. It is translated as CASSLAQREGLEQFF.